This T cell receptor beta chain was sequenced during a study of regulatory T cells in long-lasting Graves disease. Study-wide findings and caveats: Whereas new patients shared some 970 public clonotypes, persistent patients shared more, at 2,500 to 3,500. Persistent disease samples used TRBV28, TRBJ1-2 and TRBJ2-5 preferentially. Thyroid tissue was not sampled; only peripheral blood was.

This CDR3 region has 12 residues. V lost 7 bases to trimming and J lost 3 bases, with 10 bases between them. Germline CDR1 is MDHEN and CDR2 is SYDVKM. Arm-PCR of CDR3 regions and iRepertoire HTBI primers were the basis on which TCR beta libraries were built. TCRdb reprocessed the multiplex PCR reads via MiXCR and lists one record per CDR3 protein. The sample consists of 400,000 to 500,000 distinct CDR3 sequences, around 21% of them appearing once. Time point noted: persistent/refractory GD, antithyroid drugs over 5 years with positive TRAb. PBMC-extracted RNA yielded the TCR library. Patients came from an endocrinology department in Xi'an, China. This clonotype was counted at least ten times. What it binds is not known.

The chain uses TRBV28 and TRBJ2-7, with D uncertain. This clonotype was obtained from a female donor with Graves disease. The sample in question was peripheral blood mononuclear cells (PBMCs), obtained when the disease was refractory, from a patient treated with antithyroid drugs. For the CDR3, the DNA is TGTGCCAGCAATGGGGTAGACTACGAGCAGTACTTC. Amino acid sequence: CASNGVDYEQYF.